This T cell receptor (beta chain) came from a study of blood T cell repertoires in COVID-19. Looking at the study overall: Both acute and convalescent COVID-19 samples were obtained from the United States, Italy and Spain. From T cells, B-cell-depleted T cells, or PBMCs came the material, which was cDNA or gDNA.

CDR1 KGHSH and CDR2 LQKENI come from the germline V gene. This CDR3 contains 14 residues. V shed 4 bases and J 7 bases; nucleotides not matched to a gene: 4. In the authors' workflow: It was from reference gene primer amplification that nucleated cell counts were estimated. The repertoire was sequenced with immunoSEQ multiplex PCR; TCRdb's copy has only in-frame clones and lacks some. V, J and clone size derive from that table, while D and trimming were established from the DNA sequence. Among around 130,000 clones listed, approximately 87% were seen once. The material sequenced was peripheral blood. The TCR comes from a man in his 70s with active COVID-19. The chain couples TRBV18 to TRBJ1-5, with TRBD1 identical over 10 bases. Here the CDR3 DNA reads TGTGCCAGCTCACTGACAGGGGGCGAGCAGCCCCAGCATTTT. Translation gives CASSLTGGEQPQHF.